These T cell receptor beta chains were read from a single sample in a study of T-cell memory formation after mild COVID-19. TCRdb independently ran MiXCR on the 5' RACE reads; one entry per CDR3 protein. Seen here are 250,000 to 300,000 distinct CDR3 sequences, under 20% observed once, and the top ten hold 22%. The specimen sequenced was PBMCs or a T cell subset sorted from them (not recorded which). The receptors here all came from a man between 18 and 29 years old who had mild COVID-19 (a few samples of this study predate the infection). Cell type and time point are not known. CDR3s include the opening cysteine and the closing phenylalanine or tryptophan. A D gene is named only where the DNA matches it firmly. The size of a clone is reported for some rows only, either as once, few or many, or as a class for expanded clones.

clone_size: many; j_call: TRBJ1-5; v_call: TRBV7-9; d_call: .; cdr3_nt: TGTGCCAGCAGCCAGGGTGGGCAGCAGCCCCAGCATTTT; cdr3_aa: CASSQGGQQPQHF
clone_size: .; j_call: TRBJ1-6; v_call: TRBV12-3/TRBV12-4; d_call: .; cdr3_nt: TGTGCCAGCAGCGTAGGGGGTTATAATTCACCCCTCCACTTT; cdr3_aa: CASSVGGYNSPLHF
clone_size: many; j_call: TRBJ2-2; v_call: TRBV29-1; d_call: TRBD1; cdr3_nt: TGCAGCGTGCCCGGGACAGGGAAAACCGGGGAGCTGTTTTTT; cdr3_aa: CSVPGTGKTGELFF
clone_size: few; j_call: TRBJ2-3; v_call: TRBV6-1; d_call: TRBD2; cdr3_nt: TGTGCCAGCAGTGCTGGGCGGGGGGGCCGATCTGTACAGTATTTT; cdr3_aa: CASSAGRGGRSVQYF
clone_size: .; j_call: TRBJ2-5; v_call: TRBV6-2/TRBV6-3; d_call: .; cdr3_nt: TGTGCCAGCAGAACCGGTGTACCCCAGACCCAGTACTTC; cdr3_aa: CASRTGVPQTQYF
clone_size: few; j_call: TRBJ1-2; v_call: TRBV27; d_call: TRBD1; cdr3_nt: TGTGCCAGCAGTTATCTCCGGGACAGGGATGGCTACACCTTC; cdr3_aa: CASSYLRDRDGYTF
clone_size: .; j_call: TRBJ2-5; v_call: TRBV7-8; d_call: TRBD2; cdr3_nt: TGTGCCAGCAGCTTAGAGGGACTAGCGGGGGGTACCGACGGGGAGACCCAGTACTTC; cdr3_aa: CASSLEGLAGGTDGETQYF
clone_size: .; j_call: TRBJ2-3; v_call: TRBV12-3/TRBV12-4; d_call: .; cdr3_nt: TGTGCCAGCAGTCCCACGTCTGGGGGTACAGATACGCAGTATTTT; cdr3_aa: CASSPTSGGTDTQYF
clone_size: .; j_call: TRBJ2-2; v_call: TRBV7-2; d_call: .; cdr3_nt: TGTGCCAGCAGCTTGGGACGGTCGAACACCGGGGAGCTGTTTTTT; cdr3_aa: CASSLGRSNTGELFF
clone_size: few; j_call: TRBJ1-1; v_call: TRBV19; d_call: .; cdr3_nt: TGTGCCAGTAGGGGGGCAGCCCGAGCTTTCTTT; cdr3_aa: CASRGAARAFF
clone_size: .; j_call: TRBJ2-7; v_call: TRBV29-1; d_call: TRBD1; cdr3_nt: TGCAGCGTTGGGACAGGGCCCACCTACGAGCAGTACTTC; cdr3_aa: CSVGTGPTYEQYF
clone_size: once; j_call: TRBJ1-1; v_call: TRBV7-8; d_call: TRBD1; cdr3_nt: TGTGCCAGCAGCTTAGAATTGTGGACAGGGGGCTCAATGGCTGACACTGAAGCTTTCTTT; cdr3_aa: CASSLELWTGGSMADTEAFF
clone_size: .; j_call: TRBJ2-3; v_call: TRBV9; d_call: TRBD1; cdr3_nt: TGTGCCAGCAGCATGAGTCCGGGACAGGGGGCAGATACGCAGTATTTT; cdr3_aa: CASSMSPGQGADTQYF
clone_size: few; j_call: TRBJ2-3; v_call: TRBV30; d_call: .; cdr3_nt: TGTGCCTCCGGGGGGCCCAGTGATACGCAGTATTTT; cdr3_aa: CASGGPSDTQYF
clone_size: .; j_call: TRBJ2-6; v_call: TRBV10-3; d_call: .; cdr3_nt: TGTGCCATCAGCCTCGCAGGGACTGGGGCCAACGTCCTGACTTTC; cdr3_aa: CAISLAGTGANVLTF
clone_size: few; j_call: TRBJ1-2; v_call: TRBV6-1; d_call: TRBD1; cdr3_nt: TGTGCCAGAAGGACAGGACTCTATGGCTACACCTTC; cdr3_aa: CARRTGLYGYTF
clone_size: many; j_call: TRBJ1-5; v_call: TRBV27; d_call: .; cdr3_nt: TGTGCCAGCAGTTCCCCGAGGGGGGAGTCCAATCAGCCCCAGCATTTT; cdr3_aa: CASSSPRGESNQPQHF
clone_size: .; j_call: TRBJ2-5; v_call: TRBV7-2; d_call: TRBD2; cdr3_nt: TGTGCCAGCAGCTCCGGGGGGTGGCAAGAGACCCAGTACTTC; cdr3_aa: CASSSGGWQETQYF
clone_size: few; j_call: TRBJ1-4; v_call: TRBV5-1; d_call: .; cdr3_nt: TGCGCCAGCAGCCCTGCCGGGACCGCTGATGAAAAACTGTTTTTT; cdr3_aa: CASSPAGTADEKLFF
clone_size: .; j_call: TRBJ2-3; v_call: TRBV20-1; d_call: .; cdr3_nt: TGCAGTGCTAGAGATGTAAATACGCAGTATTTT; cdr3_aa: CSARDVNTQYF
clone_size: few; j_call: TRBJ2-3; v_call: TRBV4-3; d_call: TRBD2; cdr3_nt: TGCGCCAGCAGCCAAGATTGGCGGGGGGACACAGATACGCAGTATTTT; cdr3_aa: CASSQDWRGDTDTQYF
clone_size: few; j_call: TRBJ2-2; v_call: TRBV20-1; d_call: TRBD2; cdr3_nt: TGCAGTGCTAGAGTAGGAGCGGGGGCAAACACCGGGGAGCTGTTTTTT; cdr3_aa: CSARVGAGANTGELFF
clone_size: few; j_call: TRBJ1-1; v_call: TRBV6-5; d_call: .; cdr3_nt: TGTGCCAGCAGTGGGGTGGGCACTGAAGCTTTCTTT; cdr3_aa: CASSGVGTEAFF